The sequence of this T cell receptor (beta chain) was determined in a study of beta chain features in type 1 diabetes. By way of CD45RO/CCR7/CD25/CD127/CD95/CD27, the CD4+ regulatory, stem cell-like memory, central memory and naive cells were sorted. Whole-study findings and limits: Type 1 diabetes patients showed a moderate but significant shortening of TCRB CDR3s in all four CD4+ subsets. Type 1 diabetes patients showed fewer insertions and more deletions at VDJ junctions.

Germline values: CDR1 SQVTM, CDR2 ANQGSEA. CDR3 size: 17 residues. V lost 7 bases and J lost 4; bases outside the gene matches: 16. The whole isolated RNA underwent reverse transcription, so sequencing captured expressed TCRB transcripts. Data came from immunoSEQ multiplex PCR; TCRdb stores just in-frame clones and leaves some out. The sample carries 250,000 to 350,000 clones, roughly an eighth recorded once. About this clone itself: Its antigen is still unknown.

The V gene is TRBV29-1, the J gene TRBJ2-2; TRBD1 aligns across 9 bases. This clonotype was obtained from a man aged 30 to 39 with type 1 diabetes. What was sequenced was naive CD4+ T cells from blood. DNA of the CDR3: TGCAGCGGGCGGGGGAACCCGGGACAGGGTAGCACCGGGGAGCTGTTTTTT. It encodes CSGRGNPGQGSTGELFF.